This TCR beta chain was sequenced during a study of response to subunit inactivated influenza vaccine (dated 2018 in TCRdb). About the study as a whole: The study used deep quantitative T cell receptor repertoire profiling to track responses to a trivalent subunit inactivated influenza vaccine. On the study overall, not on this receptor specifically: The authors suggested that each seasonal influenza vaccination may recruit only a limited number of new T cells.

On this clonotype: Its target antigen remains unknown. There are no base qualities to consult, and no much larger clone falls within one base.

The receptor library was made with RT-PCR. Instrument used: Illumina HiSeq 2500. TCRdb cleaned the public reads at Q25 with fastp, built clones with MiXCR and kept in-frame beta chains. Each CDR3 protein appears once, grouped with its most common genes and DNA. This sample holds around 650,000 distinct CDR3 sequences; 15% to 19% were observed only once. The ten largest clonotypes hold roughly 11% of the sample. A distance of 23 bases separates the germline ends of V and J, which lose 3 bases and 2 bases respectively. Based on the germline V gene, the CDR1 and CDR2 sequences are SGHVS and FNYEAQ. From cysteine to phenylalanine, the CDR3 is 18 amino acids long. The entry retains the CDR3 DNA only, 54 bases that are in frame from base 1.

Specimen: PBMCs from blood, collected 11 to 12 days after vaccination. This sequence uses TRBV7-6 and TRBJ2-7; the D call is tentative, TRBD1 or TRBD2, as each matches 5 bases. This sequence originates from a man between 50 and 59 years old who received an inactivated influenza vaccine. Donor details come from another sample of the same person, matched by shared clones. The CDR3 protein is CASSLVKGWAGSPYEQYF. The DNA is as follows: TGTGCCAGCAGCTTGGTCAAGGGCTGGGCAGGGAGTCCCTACGAGCAGTACTTC.